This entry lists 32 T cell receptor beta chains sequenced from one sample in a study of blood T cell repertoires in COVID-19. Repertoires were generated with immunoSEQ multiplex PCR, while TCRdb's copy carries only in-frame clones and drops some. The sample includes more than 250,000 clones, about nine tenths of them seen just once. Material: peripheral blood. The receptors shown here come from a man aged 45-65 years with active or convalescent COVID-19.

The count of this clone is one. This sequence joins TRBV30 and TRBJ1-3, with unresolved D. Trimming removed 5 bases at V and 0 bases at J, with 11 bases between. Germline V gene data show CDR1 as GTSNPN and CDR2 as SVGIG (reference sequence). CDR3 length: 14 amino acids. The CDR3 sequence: CAWERGLSGNTIYF. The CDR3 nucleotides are TGTGCCTGGGAACGTGGCCTCTCTGGAAACACCATATATTTT.

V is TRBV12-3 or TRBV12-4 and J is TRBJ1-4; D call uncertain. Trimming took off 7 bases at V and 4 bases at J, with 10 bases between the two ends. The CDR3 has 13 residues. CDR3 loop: CASTRSYNEKLFF. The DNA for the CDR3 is TGTGCCAGCACCCGGTCCTATAATGAAAAACTGTTTTTT.

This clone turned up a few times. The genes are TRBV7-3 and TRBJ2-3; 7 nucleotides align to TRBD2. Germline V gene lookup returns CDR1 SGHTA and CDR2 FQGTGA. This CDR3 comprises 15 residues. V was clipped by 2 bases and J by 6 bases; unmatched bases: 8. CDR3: CASSLEGLPADTQYF. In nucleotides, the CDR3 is TGTGCCAGCAGCTTAGAGGGACTACCCGCCGATACGCAGTATTTT.

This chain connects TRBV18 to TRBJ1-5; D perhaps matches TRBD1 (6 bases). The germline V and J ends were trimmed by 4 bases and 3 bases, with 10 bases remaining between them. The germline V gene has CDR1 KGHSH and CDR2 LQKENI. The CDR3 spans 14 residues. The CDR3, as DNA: TGTGCCAGCTCACGAGACAGGAACAATCAGCCCCAGCATTTT. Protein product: CASSRDRNNQPQHF.

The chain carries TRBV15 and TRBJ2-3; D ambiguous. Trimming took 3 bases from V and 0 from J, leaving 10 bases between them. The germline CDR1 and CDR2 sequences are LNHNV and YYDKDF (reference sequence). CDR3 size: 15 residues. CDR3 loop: CATSRQAYSTDTQYF. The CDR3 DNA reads TGTGCCACCAGCAGGCAGGCTTATAGCACAGATACGCAGTATTTT.

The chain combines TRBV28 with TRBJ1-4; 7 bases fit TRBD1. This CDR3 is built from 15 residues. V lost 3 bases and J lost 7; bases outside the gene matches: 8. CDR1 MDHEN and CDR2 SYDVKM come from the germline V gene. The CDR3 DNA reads TGTGCCAGCAGTTTCCCCCGACAGGGTGGTGAAAAACTGTTTTTT. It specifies CASSFPRQGGEKLFF.

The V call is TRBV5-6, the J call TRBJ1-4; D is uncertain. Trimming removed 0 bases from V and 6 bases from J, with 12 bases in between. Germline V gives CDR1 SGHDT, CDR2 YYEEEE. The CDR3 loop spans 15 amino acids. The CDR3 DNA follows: TGTGCCAGCAGCTTGGGCTGGGGAGGCGATGAAAAACTGTTTTTT. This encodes CASSLGWGGDEKLFF.

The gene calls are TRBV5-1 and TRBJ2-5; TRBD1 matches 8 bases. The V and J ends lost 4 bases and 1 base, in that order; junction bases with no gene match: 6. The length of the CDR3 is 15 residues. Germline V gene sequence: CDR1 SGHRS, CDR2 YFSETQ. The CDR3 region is CASSPTTGAQETQYF. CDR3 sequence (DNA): TGCGCCAGCAGCCCCACGACAGGGGCCCAAGAGACCCAGTACTTC.

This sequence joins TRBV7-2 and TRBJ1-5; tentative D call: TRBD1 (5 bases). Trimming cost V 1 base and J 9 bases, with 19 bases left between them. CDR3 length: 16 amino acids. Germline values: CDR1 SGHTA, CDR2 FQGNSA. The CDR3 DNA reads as TGTGCCAGCAGCTTAGGGCAGGGCCTCGAAAGGCGGCCCCAGCATTTT. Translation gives CASSLGQGLERRPQHF.

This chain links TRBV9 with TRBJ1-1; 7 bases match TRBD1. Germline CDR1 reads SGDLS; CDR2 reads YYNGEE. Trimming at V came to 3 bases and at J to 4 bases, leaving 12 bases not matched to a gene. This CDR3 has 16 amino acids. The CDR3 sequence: CASSGQITGAGTEAFF. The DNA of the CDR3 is TGTGCCAGCAGCGGACAAATAACAGGGGCTGGCACTGAAGCTTTCTTT. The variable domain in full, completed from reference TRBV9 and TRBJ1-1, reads DSGVTQTPKHLITATGQRVTLRCSPRSGDLSVYWYQQSLDQGLQFLIQYYNGEERAKGNILERFSAQQFPDLHSELNLSSLELGDSALYFCASSGQITGAGTEAFFGQGTRLTVV.

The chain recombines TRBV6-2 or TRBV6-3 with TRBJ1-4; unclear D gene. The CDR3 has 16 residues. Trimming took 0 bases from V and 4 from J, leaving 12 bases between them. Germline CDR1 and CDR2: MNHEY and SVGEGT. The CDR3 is CASSYSPDSINEKLFF. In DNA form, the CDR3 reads TGTGCCAGCAGTTACTCACCGGACTCGATTAATGAAAAACTGTTTTTT.

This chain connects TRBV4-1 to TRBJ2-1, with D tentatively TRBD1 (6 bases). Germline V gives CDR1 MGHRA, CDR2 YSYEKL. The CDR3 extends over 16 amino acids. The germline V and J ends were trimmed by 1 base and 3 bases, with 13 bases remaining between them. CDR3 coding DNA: TGCGCCAGCAGCCAAGGAAGGACAGCCTTCTACAATGAGCAGTTCTTC. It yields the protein CASSQGRTAFYNEQFF.

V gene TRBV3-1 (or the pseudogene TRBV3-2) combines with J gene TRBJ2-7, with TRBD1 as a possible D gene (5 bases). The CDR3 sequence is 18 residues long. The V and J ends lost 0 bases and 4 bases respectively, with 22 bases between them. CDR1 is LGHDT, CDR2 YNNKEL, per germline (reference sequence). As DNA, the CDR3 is TGTGCCAGCAGCCAAGATAACTTCTTGGGGCCAGGGTCATACGAGCAGTACTTC. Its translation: CASSQDNFLGPGSYEQYF.

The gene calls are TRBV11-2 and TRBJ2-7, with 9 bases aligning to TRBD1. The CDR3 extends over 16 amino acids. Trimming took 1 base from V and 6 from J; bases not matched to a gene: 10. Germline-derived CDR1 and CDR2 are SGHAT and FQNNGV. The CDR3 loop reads CASSLAGQGPRREQYF. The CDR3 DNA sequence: TGTGCCAGCAGCTTAGCGGGACAGGGCCCTAGACGCGAGCAGTACTTC.

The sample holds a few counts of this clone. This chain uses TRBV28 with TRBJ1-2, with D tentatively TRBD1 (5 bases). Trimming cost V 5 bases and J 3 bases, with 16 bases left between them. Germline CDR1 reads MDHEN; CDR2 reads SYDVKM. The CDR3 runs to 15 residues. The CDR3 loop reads CASSLRQQTYYGYTF. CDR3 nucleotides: TGTGCCAGCAGTCTAAGACAGCAGACTTACTATGGCTACACCTTC.

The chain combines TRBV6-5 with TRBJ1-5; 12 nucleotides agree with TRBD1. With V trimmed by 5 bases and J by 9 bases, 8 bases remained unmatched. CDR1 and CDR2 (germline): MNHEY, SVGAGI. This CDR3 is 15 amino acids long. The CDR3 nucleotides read TGTGCCAGCAGTACCGGGACAGGGGGCTGGGGGCCCCAGCATTTT. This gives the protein CASSTGTGGWGPQHF.

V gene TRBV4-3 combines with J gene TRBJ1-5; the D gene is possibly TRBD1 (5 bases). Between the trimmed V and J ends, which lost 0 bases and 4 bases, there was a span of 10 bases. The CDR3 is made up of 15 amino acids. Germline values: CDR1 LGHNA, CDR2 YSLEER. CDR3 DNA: TGCGCCAGCAGCCAAGATGCTCAGGGTAATCAGCCCCAGCATTTT. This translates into CASSQDAQGNQPQHF.

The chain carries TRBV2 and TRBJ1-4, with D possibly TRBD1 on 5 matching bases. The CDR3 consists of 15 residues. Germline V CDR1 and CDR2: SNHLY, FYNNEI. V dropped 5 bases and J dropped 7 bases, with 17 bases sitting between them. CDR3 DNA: TGTGCCAGCAGTCAAATCCGGGGGGAGGGTGAAAAACTGTTTTTT. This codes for CASSQIRGEGEKLFF.

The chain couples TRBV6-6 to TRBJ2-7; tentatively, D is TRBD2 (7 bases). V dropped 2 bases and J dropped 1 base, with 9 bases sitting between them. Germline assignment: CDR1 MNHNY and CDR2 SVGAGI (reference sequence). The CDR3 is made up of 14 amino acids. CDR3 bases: TGTGCCAGCAGTTACGGGGGGGCGTCCTACGAGCAGTACTTC. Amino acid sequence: CASSYGGASYEQYF.

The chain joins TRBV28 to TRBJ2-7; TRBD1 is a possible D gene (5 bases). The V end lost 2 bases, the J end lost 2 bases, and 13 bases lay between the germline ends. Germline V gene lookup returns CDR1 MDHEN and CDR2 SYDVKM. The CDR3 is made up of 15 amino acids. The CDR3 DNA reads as TGTGCCAGCAGTTTAGTCACCAGGGCCACCTACGAGCAGTACTTC. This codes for CASSLVTRATYEQYF.

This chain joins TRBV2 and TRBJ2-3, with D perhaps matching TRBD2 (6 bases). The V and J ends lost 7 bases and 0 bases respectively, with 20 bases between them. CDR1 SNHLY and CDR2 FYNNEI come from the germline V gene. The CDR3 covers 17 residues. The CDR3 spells CASKYRVAAPSTDTQYF. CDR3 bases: TGTGCCAGCAAGTATAGGGTAGCGGCACCTAGCACAGATACGCAGTATTTT.

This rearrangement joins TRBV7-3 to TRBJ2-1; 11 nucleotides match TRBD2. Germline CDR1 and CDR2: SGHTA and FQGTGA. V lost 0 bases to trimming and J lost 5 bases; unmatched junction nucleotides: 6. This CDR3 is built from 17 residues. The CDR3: CASSLTNLAGGNNEQFF. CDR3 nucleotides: TGTGCCAGCAGCTTAACGAATTTAGCGGGAGGGAACAATGAGCAGTTCTTC. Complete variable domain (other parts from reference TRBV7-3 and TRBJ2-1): GAGVSQTPSNKVTEKGKYVELRCDPISGHTALYWYRQSLGQGPEFLIYFQGTGAADDSGLPNDRFFAVRPEGSVSTLKIQRTERGDSAVYLCASSLTNLAGGNNEQFFGPGTRLTVL.

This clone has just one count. The CDR3 protein is CASSQSRAGELFF. The CDR3 nucleotides are TGTGCCAGCAGCCAGTCCAGGGCCGGGGAGCTGTTTTTT. This chain links TRBV3-1 (or the pseudogene TRBV3-2) with TRBJ2-2, with D perhaps TRBD1 (5 bases). V lost 3 bases and J lost 6, with 8 bases in between. The CDR3 spans 13 residues. Germline V gene lookup returns CDR1 LGHDT and CDR2 YNNKEL (reference sequence).

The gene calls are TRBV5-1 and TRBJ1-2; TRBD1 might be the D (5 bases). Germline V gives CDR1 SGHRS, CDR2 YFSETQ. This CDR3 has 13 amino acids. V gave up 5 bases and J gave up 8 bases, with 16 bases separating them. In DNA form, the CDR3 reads TGCGCCAGCAGTTCGAGTCCGGGGGAGGGCTACACCTTC. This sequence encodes CASSSSPGEGYTF.

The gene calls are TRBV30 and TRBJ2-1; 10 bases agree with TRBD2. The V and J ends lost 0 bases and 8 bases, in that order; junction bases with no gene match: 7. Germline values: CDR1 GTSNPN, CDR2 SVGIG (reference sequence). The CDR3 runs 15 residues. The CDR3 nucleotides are TGTGCCTGGAGTGTTGGGGCTAGCGGGAGTGATGAGCAGTTCTTC. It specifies CAWSVGASGSDEQFF.

The CDR3: CATSDRNSNYGYTF. In DNA form, the CDR3 reads TGTGCCACCAGTGACCGCAACAGTAACTATGGCTACACCTTC. The chain has TRBV24-1 and TRBJ1-2; D remains ambiguous. The ends were cut back, 4 bases at V and 1 base at J, with 9 bases in the middle. Germline V CDR1 and CDR2: KGHDR, SFDVKD. This CDR3 has 14 amino acids.

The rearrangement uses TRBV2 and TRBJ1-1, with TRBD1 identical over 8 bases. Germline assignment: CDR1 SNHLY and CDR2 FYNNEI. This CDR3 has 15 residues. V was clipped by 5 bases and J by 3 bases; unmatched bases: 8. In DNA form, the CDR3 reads TGTGCCAGCAGTCAGGGGGCAAACTTGGACACTGAAGCTTTCTTT. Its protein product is CASSQGANLDTEAFF.

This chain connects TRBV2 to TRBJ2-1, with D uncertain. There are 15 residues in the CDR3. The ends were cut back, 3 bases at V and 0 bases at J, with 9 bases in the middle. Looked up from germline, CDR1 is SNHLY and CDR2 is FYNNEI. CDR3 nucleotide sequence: TGTGCCAGCAGTGAGAGCGCGAGCTCCTACAATGAGCAGTTCTTC. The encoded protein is CASSESASSYNEQFF.

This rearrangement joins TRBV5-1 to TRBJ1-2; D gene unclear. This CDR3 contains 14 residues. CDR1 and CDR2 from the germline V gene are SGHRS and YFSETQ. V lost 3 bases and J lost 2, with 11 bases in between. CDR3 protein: CASSSATGNYGYTF. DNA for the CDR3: TGCGCCAGCAGCTCCGCGACCGGGAACTATGGCTACACCTTC. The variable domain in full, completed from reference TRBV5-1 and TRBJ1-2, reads KAGVTQTPRYLIKTRGQQVTLSCSPISGHRSVSWYQQTPGQGLQFLFEYFSETQRNKGNFPGRFSGRQFSNSRSEMNVSTLELGDSALYLCASSSATGNYGYTFGSGTRLTVV.

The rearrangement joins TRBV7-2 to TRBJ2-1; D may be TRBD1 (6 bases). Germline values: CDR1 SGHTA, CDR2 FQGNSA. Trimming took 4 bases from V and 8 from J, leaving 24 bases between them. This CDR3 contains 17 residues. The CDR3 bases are TGTGCCAGCAGCTCAATCGCTAGTAGACAGGCGCTGGATGAGCAGTTCTTC. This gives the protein CASSSIASRQALDEQFF.

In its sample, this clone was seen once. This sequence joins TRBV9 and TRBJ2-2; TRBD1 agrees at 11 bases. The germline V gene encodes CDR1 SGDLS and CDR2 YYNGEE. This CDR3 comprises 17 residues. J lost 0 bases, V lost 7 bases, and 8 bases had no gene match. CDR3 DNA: TGTGCCAGCTCCGGGACAGGGGGTATTCCGAACACCGGGGAGCTGTTTTTT. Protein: CASSGTGGIPNTGELFF.

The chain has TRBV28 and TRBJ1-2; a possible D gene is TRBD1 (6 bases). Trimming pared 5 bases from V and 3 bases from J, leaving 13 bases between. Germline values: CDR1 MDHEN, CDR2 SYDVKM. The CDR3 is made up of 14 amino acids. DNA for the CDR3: TGTGCCAGCAGTCCAGCCCGGACAGACTATGGCTACACCTTC. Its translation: CASSPARTDYGYTF.